This T cell receptor beta chain was recovered during a study of OX40 agonist ivuxolimab in advanced cancers. The overall study: Checkpoint inhibitors had been given previously to 40% of patients.

Sequencing was performed with immunoSEQ multiplex PCR; in TCRdb, only in-frame clones are kept and a portion is missing. The table lists 72,000 or so clones, approximately 84% of them singletons. After removal of 2 bases from V and 2 bases from J, the junction contained 6 bases not matched to a gene. This CDR3 contains 15 residues. The V gene's germline CDR1 is MGHRA and CDR2 YSYEKL. This clone appeared a single time. This sequence originates from an adult with an advanced solid tumor such as melanoma, head and neck, liver or kidney cancer. This material consisted of CD4+ or CD8+ T cells sorted from blood, taken in a trial of the OX40 agonist ivuxolimab. V is TRBV4-1 and J is TRBJ2-7, with 7 bases lining up with TRBD2. The CDR3 DNA follows: TGCGCCAGCAGCCAACAGACTAGCATCCCCTACGAGCAGTACTTC. Translation: CASSQQTSIPYEQYF.